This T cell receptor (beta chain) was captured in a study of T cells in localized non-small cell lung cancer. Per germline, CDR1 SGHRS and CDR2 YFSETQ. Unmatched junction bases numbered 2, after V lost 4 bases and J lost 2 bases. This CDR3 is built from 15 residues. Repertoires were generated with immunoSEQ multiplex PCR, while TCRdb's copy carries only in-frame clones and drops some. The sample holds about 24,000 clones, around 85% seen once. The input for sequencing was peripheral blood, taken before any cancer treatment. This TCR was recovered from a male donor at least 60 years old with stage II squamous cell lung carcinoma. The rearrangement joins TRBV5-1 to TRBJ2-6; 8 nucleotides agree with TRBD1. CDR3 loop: CASSTDRAGANVLTF. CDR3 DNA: TGCGCCAGCAGCACGGACAGGGCTGGGGCCAACGTCCTGACTTTC. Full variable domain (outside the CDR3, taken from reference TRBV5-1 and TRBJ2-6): KAGVTQTPRYLIKTRGQQVTLSCSPISGHRSVSWYQQTPGQGLQFLFEYFSETQRNKGNFPGRFSGRQFSNSRSEMNVSTLELGDSALYLCASSTDRAGANVLTFGAGSRLTVL.